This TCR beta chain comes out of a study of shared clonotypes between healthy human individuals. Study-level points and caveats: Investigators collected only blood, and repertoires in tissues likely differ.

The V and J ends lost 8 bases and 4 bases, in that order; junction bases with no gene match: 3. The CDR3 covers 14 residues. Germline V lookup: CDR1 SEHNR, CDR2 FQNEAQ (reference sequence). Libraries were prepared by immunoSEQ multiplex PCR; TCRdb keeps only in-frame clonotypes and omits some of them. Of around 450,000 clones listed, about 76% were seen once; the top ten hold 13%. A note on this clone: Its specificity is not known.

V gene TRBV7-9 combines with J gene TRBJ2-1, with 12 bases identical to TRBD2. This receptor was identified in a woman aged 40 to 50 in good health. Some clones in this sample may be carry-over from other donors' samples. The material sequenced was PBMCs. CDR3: CASLAGGSYNEQFF. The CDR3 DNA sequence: TGTGCCAGCCTAGCGGGAGGGAGTTACAATGAGCAGTTCTTC.